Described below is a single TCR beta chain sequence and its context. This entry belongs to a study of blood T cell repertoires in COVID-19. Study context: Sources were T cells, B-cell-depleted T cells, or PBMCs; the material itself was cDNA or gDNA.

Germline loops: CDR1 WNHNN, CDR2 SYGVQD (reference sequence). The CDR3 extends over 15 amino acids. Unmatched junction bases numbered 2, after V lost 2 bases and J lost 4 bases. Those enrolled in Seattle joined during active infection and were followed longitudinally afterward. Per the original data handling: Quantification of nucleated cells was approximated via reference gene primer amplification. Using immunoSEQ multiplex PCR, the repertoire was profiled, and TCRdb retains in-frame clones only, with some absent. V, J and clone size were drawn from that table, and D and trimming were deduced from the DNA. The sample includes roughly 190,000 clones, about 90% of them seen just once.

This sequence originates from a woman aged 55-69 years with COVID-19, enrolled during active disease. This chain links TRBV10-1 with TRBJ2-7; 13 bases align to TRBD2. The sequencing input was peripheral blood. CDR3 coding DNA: TGCGCCAGCAGTGAGGGACTAGCGGGAGAATACGAGCAGTACTTC. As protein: CASSEGLAGEYEQYF.